Below, 10 T cell receptor beta chains from the same sample are listed, as sequenced in a study of low-dose radiotherapy and immunotherapy resistance in tumors. Time point defined: before trial treatment. TRAV- and TRBV-specific primers, spanning alpha and beta chains, primed first-strand cDNA. Amplification of TCRs used a constant-region primer and V-primer adapter for around 20 PCR cycles. Via MiXCR, TCRdb re-called the reads, giving one row per CDR3 protein. This table holds tens of thousands of distinct CDR3 sequences, over 15% found once. Here the sequenced sample was PBMCs, taken before treatment. The receptors shown here come from a male donor with prostate cancer.

This clonotype came up many times. V usage is TRBV19 and J usage is TRBJ2-1, with 7 bases lining up with TRBD1. Germline loops: CDR1 LNHDA, CDR2 SQIVND (reference sequence). The length of the CDR3 is 15 residues. V was pared by 2 bases and J by 5 bases, with 6 bases of the junction left unmatched. The CDR3 spells CASSISRGQHNEQFF. CDR3 DNA: TGTGCCAGTAGTATATCGAGGGGGCAGCACAATGAGCAGTTCTTC.

In its sample, this clonotype was seen many times. V gene TRBV5-1 combines with J gene TRBJ1-1; D might be TRBD1 (6 bases). The CDR3 runs to 16 residues. V dropped 4 bases and J dropped 1 base, with 17 bases sitting between them. Per germline, CDR1 SGHRS and CDR2 YFSETQ. The CDR3 DNA sequence: TGCGCCAGCAGCAGAGGGACATACGATAAGAACACTGAAGCTTTCTTT. Amino acid sequence: CASSRGTYDKNTEAFF.

This clonotype was observed many times. The DNA of the CDR3 is TGCAGCGTTAATCAACTCGGGACCCAGTACTTC. Its protein is CSVNQLGTQYF. The V gene is TRBV29-1, the J gene TRBJ2-5; D not certain. The CDR3 totals 11 residues. The V gene's germline CDR1 is SQVTM and CDR2 ANQGSEA. The germline V and J ends were trimmed by 5 bases and 7 bases, with 11 bases remaining between them.

This clonotype was observed at least ten times. The V gene is TRBV24-1, the J gene TRBJ2-5, with D perhaps TRBD2 (5 bases). Trimming stripped 12 bases from V and 3 bases from J, with 19 bases between. The CDR3 contains 14 residues. The germline gives CDR1 KGHDR, CDR2 SFDVKD. The CDR3 region is CAPRLASGEETQYF. In DNA form, the CDR3 reads TGTGCCCCACGGCTGGCTTCCGGGGAAGAGACCCAGTACTTC.

This clonotype was picked up one time. The V and J genes are TRBV12-3 or TRBV12-4 and TRBJ1-1, with 7 bases that match TRBD1. After removal of 5 bases from V and 2 bases from J, the junction contained 8 bases not matched to a gene. The CDR3 extends over 15 amino acids. CDR3 DNA: TGTGCCAGCAGTCCGAACGACAGGGTAAACACTGAAGCTTTCTTT. Translation: CASSPNDRVNTEAFF.

There are many counts of this clonotype. The chain combines TRBV5-1 with TRBJ2-1; D might be TRBD1 (5 bases). The germline gives CDR1 SGHRS, CDR2 YFSETQ. This CDR3 spans 16 amino acids. V shed 0 bases and J shed 5 bases, with 15 bases lying between them. The CDR3, as DNA: TGCGCCAGCAGCTTGGACAGGTTATCACCTAACAATGAGCAGTTCTTC. Encoded protein: CASSLDRLSPNNEQFF.

This clonotype has at least ten counts. The gene calls are TRBV7-6 and TRBJ2-3; 11 nucleotides agree with TRBD1. The CDR3 extends over 16 amino acids. J was trimmed by 3 bases and V by 6 bases; bases with no gene match: 8. Germline V CDR1 and CDR2: SGHVS, FNYEAQ. The CDR3 DNA is TGTGCCAGCAGGGCTCCGGGACAGGGGGGAACAGATACGCAGTATTTT. Protein sequence: CASRAPGQGGTDTQYF.

This clonotype was picked up many times. The chain employs TRBV2 and TRBJ1-1; no clear D gene. V lost 8 bases and J lost 2, with 6 bases in between. This CDR3 spans 11 amino acids. In germline, CDR1 is SNHLY, CDR2 FYNNEI. CDR3 nucleotides: TGTGCCAGCCTTTATAACACTGAAGCTTTCTTT. Translating gives CASLYNTEAFF. The full variable domain, rest sourced from reference TRBV2 and TRBJ1-1, is EPEVTQTPSHQVTQMGQEVILRCVPISNHLYFYWYRQILGQKVEFLVSFYNNEISEKSEIFDDQFSVERPDGSNFTLKIRSTKLEDSAMYFCASLYNTEAFFGQGTRLTVV.

Regarding this clonotype: A far more abundant clone sits one base away, making this likely a read error. This sequence joins TRBV12-3 or TRBV12-4 and TRBJ2-1; the D call may be TRBD1 or TRBD2 (6 bases each). The V gene lost 3 bases and the J gene lost 9 bases, with 12 bases spanning the gap. This CDR3 has 13 amino acids. CDR3 nucleotide sequence: TGTGCCAGCAGTTTCGGAGGGGGTAGTGAGCAGTTCTTC. Translation gives CASSFGGGSEQFF.

There are a few counts of this clonotype. V is TRBV30 and J is TRBJ1-3; no clear D gene. CDR3 size: 12 residues. V was shortened by 4 bases and J by 4 bases, with 8 bases between the two germline ends. Germline V CDR1 and CDR2: GTSNPN, SVGIG (reference sequence). The CDR3 loop is CAWNPAGNTIYF. The CDR3 DNA is TGTGCCTGGAATCCAGCAGGAAACACCATATATTTT.